This T cell receptor beta chain is from a study of blood T cell repertoires in COVID-19. This clone was observed a single time. Germline-derived CDR1 and CDR2 are SGDLS and YYNGEE. This CDR3 has 15 amino acids. The germline V and J ends were trimmed by 0 bases and 1 base, with 10 bases remaining between them. Using immunoSEQ multiplex PCR, the repertoire was profiled, and TCRdb retains in-frame clones only, with some absent. This repertoire shows approximately 270,000 clones, roughly 89% found once; its top ten account for roughly 2.2%. The receptor's source is a man aged 45-60 years with acute or convalescent COVID-19. The chain carries TRBV9 and TRBJ1-1; D ambiguous. Sequences were obtained from peripheral blood. For the CDR3, the DNA is TGTGCCAGCAGCGTAGTGGGAGGGAAGAACACTGAAGCTTTCTTT. Amino acids: CASSVVGGKNTEAFF.